The next 21 T cell receptor beta chains were all read from a single sample in a study of cytomegalovirus exposure and HLA in healthy donors (dated by TCRdb to about 2017). Library prep was done by the immunoSEQ multiplex PCR assay. The multiplex PCR relied on a mix of 60 forward primers for TCR Vbeta segments and 13 reverse primers for TCR Jbeta segments. TCRdb obtained this table from immuneACCESS and retained in-frame rearrangements with V and J assigned. These tables miss some clones; where compared with another copy, unresolved V genes account for less than half of the shortfall, and the remainder is unexplained. This sample comprises 99,000 or so clones, around 63% of them detected only once. In total, the top ten clones hold 3.2% of the sample. The material sequenced was PBMCs. Source of these receptors: a young man in good health and CMV-seronegative.

This clone was counted only a few times. The chain has TRBV6-6 and TRBJ2-7, with D perhaps TRBD2 (5 bases). This CDR3 region has 13 residues. V gave up 4 bases and J gave up 5 bases, with 12 bases separating them. Germline-derived CDR1 and CDR2 are MNHNY and SVGAGI (reference sequence). The DNA for the CDR3 is TGTGCCAGCAGTTCCCGGACTCCCCACGAGCAGTACTTC. Its translation is CASSSRTPHEQYF.

The genes are TRBV5-1 and TRBJ1-3, with D tentatively TRBD1 (5 bases). The CDR3 loop spans 14 amino acids. Trimming removed 3 bases at V and 9 bases at J, with 16 bases between. Germline CDR1 is SGHRS and CDR2 is YFSETQ. Here the CDR3 reads CASSSGTPRGTIYF. In nucleotides, the CDR3 is TGCGCCAGCAGCTCTGGGACTCCACGGGGCACCATATATTTT.

This clone was observed a handful of times. This chain connects TRBV5-1 to TRBJ2-7, with D possibly TRBD1 on 7 matching bases. V lost 0 bases, J lost 3 bases, and 22 bases lay in between. Germline loops: CDR1 SGHRS, CDR2 YFSETQ. The CDR3 loop spans 18 amino acids. The DNA for the CDR3 is TGCGCCAGCAGCTTGGTAGGTTCAGGGGGAGGCCGTGACTACGAGCAGTACTTC. It yields the protein CASSLVGSGGGRDYEQYF.

The rearrangement uses TRBV7-9 and TRBJ1-1; 7 nucleotides match TRBD1. Germline loops: CDR1 SEHNR, CDR2 FQNEAQ (reference sequence). Unmatched junction bases numbered 4, after V lost 6 bases and J lost 0 bases. This CDR3 comprises 14 residues. The CDR3 region has the DNA TGTGCCAGCAGTTTGGGACAGATGAACACTGAAGCTTTCTTT. Its protein is CASSLGQMNTEAFF.

This rearrangement joins TRBV10-2 to TRBJ1-2; D not certain. This CDR3 region has 19 residues. V was trimmed by 0 bases and J by 8 bases, leaving 28 bases between them. From germline, CDR1 is WSHSY and CDR2 SAAADI. CDR3 protein: CASSESSSSIHTLTMGYTF. The DNA for the CDR3 is TGCGCCAGCAGTGAGTCCTCGAGCAGCATTCATACTCTAACTATGGGCTACACCTTC.

The chain employs TRBV2 and TRBJ2-5, with 8 bases that match TRBD1. Matching the DNA end better, TRBJ2-7 makes the J call doubtful. Germline CDR1 SNHLY, CDR2 FYNNEI. CDR3 length: 13 residues. The CDR3 DNA sequence: TGTGCCAGCAGGACAGGGGAAATCTACGAGCAGTACTTC. Residues: CASRTGEIYEQYF.

Of note for this clone: One end of the junction varies from germline; a read error may be responsible. The genes are TRBV7-9 and TRBJ2-1; 9 nucleotides agree with TRBD2. The CDR3 is made up of 16 amino acids. CDR1 is SEHNR and CDR2 is FQNEAQ in the germline V gene (reference sequence). This CDR3 reads CANSLGTSPFYNEQFF. CDR3 sequence (DNA): TGTGCCAACAGCTTGGGGACTAGCCCATTCTACAATGAGCAGTTCTTC.

The chain employs TRBV7-2 and TRBJ1-1; D is perhaps TRBD1 (5 bases). Germline CDR1 is SGHTA and CDR2 is FQGNSA. The CDR3 is made up of 15 amino acids. The germline V and J ends were trimmed by 6 bases and 1 base, with 15 bases remaining between them. The CDR3 spells CASSFTGVRNTEAFF. Here the CDR3 DNA reads TGTGCCAGCAGTTTTACAGGAGTTAGGAACACTGAAGCTTTCTTT.

This rearrangement joins TRBV5-5 to TRBJ2-3; D uncertain. CDR3 length: 15 amino acids. Germline CDR1 is SGHKS and CDR2 is YYEKEE (reference sequence). Trimming pared 4 bases from V and 0 bases from J, leaving 12 bases between. The CDR3 sequence is CASSPGVTSTDTQYF. In nucleotides, the CDR3 is TGTGCCAGCAGCCCCGGTGTAACTAGCACAGATACGCAGTATTTT.

This clone showed up just once. The chain combines TRBV7-2 with TRBJ2-7, with 10 bases identical to TRBD2. The CDR3 loop spans 15 amino acids. J gave up 1 base and V 2 bases, and 2 bases lay outside the gene matches. Germline V gene sequence: CDR1 SGHTA, CDR2 FQGNSA. The CDR3 sequence is CASSLRTSGSYEQYF. The CDR3 DNA reads TGTGCCAGCAGCTTACGGACTAGCGGTTCCTACGAGCAGTACTTC.

Remarks on this clone: One end of the junction is discordant with germline, which a read error may explain. The rearrangement links TRBV7-9 to TRBJ1-3, with D maybe TRBD1 (6 bases). Germline CDR1 reads SEHNR; CDR2 reads FQNEAQ (reference sequence). The CDR3 totals 18 residues. The CDR3 protein is CSSSLPRISDRTGNTIYF. The CDR3 bases are TGTTCCAGCAGCCTCCCACGCATTTCAGACAGGACTGGAAACACCATATATTTT. The variable domain in full, with the rest retrieved from reference TRBV7-9 and TRBJ1-3, is DTGVSQNPRHKITKRGQNVTFRCDPISEHNRLYWYRQTLGQGPEFLTYFQNEAQLEKSRLLSDRFSAERPKGSFSTLEIQRTEQGDSAMYLCSSSLPRISDRTGNTIYFGEGSWLTVV.

This clone was seen only a few times. The J gene is TRBJ1-2, the V gene TRBV2; 10 bases map to TRBD1. J lost 4 bases, V lost 11 bases, and 1 base had no gene match. The length of the CDR3 is 11 residues. The germline V gene has CDR1 SNHLY and CDR2 FYNNEI. The CDR3 protein is CAGDRGYGYTF. The CDR3 DNA reads TGTGCCGGGGACAGGGGCTATGGCTACACCTTC. The full variable domain, in which reference TRBV2 and TRBJ1-2 provide the parts outside the CDR3, is EPEVTQTPSHQVTQMGQEVILRCVPISNHLYFYWYRQILGQKVEFLVSFYNNEISEKSEIFDDQFSVERPDGSNFTLKIRSTKLEDSAMYFCAGDRGYGYTFGSGTRLTVV.

On this clone itself: At one end the junction does not follow the germline gene, possibly because of a read error. The chain is built from TRBV7-9 and TRBJ2-1; TRBD2 agrees at 15 bases. The germline V gene encodes CDR1 SEHNR and CDR2 FQNEAQ (reference sequence). This CDR3 region has 15 residues. The CDR3 sequence is CSSSLEGLAGGEQFF. The DNA of the CDR3 is TGTTCCAGCAGCTTAGAGGGACTAGCGGGAGGCGAGCAGTTCTTC. Together with reference TRBV7-9 and TRBJ2-1, the CDR3 gives the full variable domain: DTGVSQNPRHKITKRGQNVTFRCDPISEHNRLYWYRQTLGQGPEFLTYFQNEAQLEKSRLLSDRFSAERPKGSFSTLEIQRTEQGDSAMYLCSSSLEGLAGGEQFFGPGTRLTVL.

V gene TRBV4-1 combines with J gene TRBJ2-1; 10 nucleotides line up with TRBD2. V was clipped by 5 bases and J by 8 bases; unmatched bases: 9. This CDR3 spans 15 amino acids. Germline CDR1 is MGHRA and CDR2 is YSYEKL. This CDR3 is CASSNFLAGVHEQFF. CDR3 in DNA: TGCGCCAGCAGCAATTTCCTAGCGGGAGTCCATGAGCAGTTCTTC.

This clone came up once. This chain joins TRBV7-8 and TRBJ2-1; 12 bases fit TRBD2. V was pared by 4 bases and J by 0 bases, with 19 bases of the junction left unmatched. The V gene's germline CDR1 is SGHVS and CDR2 FQNEAQ. The CDR3 sequence is 22 residues long. CDR3 nucleotide sequence: TGTGCCAGCAGCTACGAACTAGCGGGAGGTCCGAATGGGGCGAGCTCCTACAATGAGCAGTTCTTC. This sequence encodes CASSYELAGGPNGASSYNEQFF.

The rearrangement uses TRBV6-5 and TRBJ1-1, with 7 bases identical to TRBD1. Germline lookup yields CDR1 MNHEY and CDR2 SVGAGI. The CDR3 is 15 residues long. Trimming at V came to 2 bases and at J to 0 bases, leaving 3 bases not matched to a gene. CDR3 loop: CASSYGTDLNTEAFF. In DNA form, the CDR3 reads TGTGCCAGCAGTTACGGGACAGATCTGAACACTGAAGCTTTCTTT.

The chain has TRBV6-5 and TRBJ2-1; no clear D gene. The CDR3 sequence is 16 residues long. CDR1 and CDR2 (germline): MNHEY, SVGAGI. V was trimmed by 2 bases and J by 3 bases, leaving 14 bases between them. CDR3: CASSYQAMRLYNEQFF. The CDR3 DNA reads TGTGCCAGCAGTTACCAGGCAATGCGCCTCTACAATGAGCAGTTCTTC.

This clone was detected only a few times. DNA for the CDR3: TGTGCCAGCAGCGTAGGAGACAGCTATGGCTACACCTTC. Its translation: CASSVGDSYGYTF. This rearrangement joins TRBV9 to TRBJ1-2, with a possible D match to TRBD1 (5 bases). V was pared by 0 bases and J by 4 bases, with 7 bases between. This CDR3 region has 13 residues. The germline V gene has CDR1 SGDLS and CDR2 YYNGEE.

J is TRBJ2-3 and V is TRBV5-1; 13 nucleotides align to TRBD2. V gave up 4 bases and J gave up 4 bases; unmatched junction bases: 3. The germline gives CDR1 SGHRS, CDR2 YFSETQ. CDR3 size: 15 residues. CDR3 residues: CASSPGLAGPDTQYF. The CDR3 DNA follows: TGCGCCAGCAGCCCGGGACTAGCGGGACCAGATACGCAGTATTTT.

The chain links TRBV14 to TRBJ2-5; a weak D match, TRBD1 (6 bases). From germline, CDR1 is SGHDN and CDR2 FVKESK. This CDR3 is built from 14 residues. V gave up 4 bases and J gave up 3 bases, with 12 bases separating them. The CDR3 is CASSRGQLKETQYF. For the CDR3, the DNA is TGTGCCAGCAGCCGCGGACAGTTGAAAGAGACCCAGTACTTC.

Only a few counts were recorded for this clone. The rearrangement joins TRBV28 to TRBJ2-7; a weak D match, TRBD1 (5 bases). The CDR3 consists of 16 residues. V lost 3 bases and J lost 1, with 16 bases in between. Germline V gene data show CDR1 as MDHEN and CDR2 as SYDVKM. CDR3 protein: CASSFTGDGHSYEQYF. In DNA, the CDR3 is TGTGCCAGCAGTTTCACAGGTGACGGTCATTCCTACGAGCAGTACTTC. The full variable domain, in which reference TRBV28 and TRBJ2-7 provide the parts outside the CDR3, is DVKVTQSSRYLVKRTGEKVFLECVQDMDHENMFWYRQDPGLGLRLIYFSYDVKMKEKGDIPEGYSVSREKKERFSLILESASTNQTSMYLCASSFTGDGHSYEQYFGPGTRLTVT.